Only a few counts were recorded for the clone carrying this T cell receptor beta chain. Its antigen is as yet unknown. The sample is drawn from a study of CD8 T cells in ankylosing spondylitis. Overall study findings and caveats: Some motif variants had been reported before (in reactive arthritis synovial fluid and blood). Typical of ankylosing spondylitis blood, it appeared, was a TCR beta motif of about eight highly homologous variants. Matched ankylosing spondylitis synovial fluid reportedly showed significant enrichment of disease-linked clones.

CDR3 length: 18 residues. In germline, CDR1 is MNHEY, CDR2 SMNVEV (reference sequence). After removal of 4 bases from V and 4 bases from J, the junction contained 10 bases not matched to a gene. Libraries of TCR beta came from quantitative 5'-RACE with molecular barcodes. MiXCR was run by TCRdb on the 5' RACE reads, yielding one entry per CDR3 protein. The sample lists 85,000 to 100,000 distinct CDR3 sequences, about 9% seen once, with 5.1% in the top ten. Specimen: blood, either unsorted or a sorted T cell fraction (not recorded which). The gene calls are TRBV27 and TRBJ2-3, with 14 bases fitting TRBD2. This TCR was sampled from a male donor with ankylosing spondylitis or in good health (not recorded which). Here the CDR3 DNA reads TGTGCCAGCAGTTCAGTGACTAGCGGGGGGGCAGTTCCAGATACGCAGTATTTT. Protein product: CASSSVTSGGAVPDTQYF.